This T cell receptor (beta chain) was recovered during a study of T cell changes during pregnancy in multiple sclerosis. Germline lookup yields CDR1 MDHEN and CDR2 SYDVKM. V trimming: 7 bases; J trimming: 5 bases; junction bases outside the gene matches: 7. The CDR3 runs 14 residues. The assay was immunoSEQ multiplex PCR, and TCRdb's table has in-frame clones only and misses some. This table holds under 110,000 clones, 91% found once. Sequencing used peripheral blood, obtained before pregnancy. This sequence originates from a female donor with multiple sclerosis, enrolled in a pregnancy study. The chain is built from TRBV28 and TRBJ2-5; 10 nucleotides line up with TRBD2. This CDR3 is CASNLAGDPETQYF. CDR3 nucleotide sequence: TGTGCCAGCAATCTAGCGGGAGACCCCGAGACCCAGTACTTC.